This T cell receptor beta chain was identified during a study of Ad26.COV2.S vaccination and SARS-CoV-2 variants. The treatment was: around 19 received Ad26.COV2.S at low or high dose, single or two shots; about 5 received placebo; per-sample allocation not given. Each sample was drawn 63 days after the first injection (of vaccine or placebo). V was pared by 5 bases and J by 5 bases, with 3 bases of the junction left unmatched. The CDR3 consists of 12 residues. Here immunoSEQ multiplex PCR was the method, and the copy in TCRdb shows in-frame clones only, minus some. This sample carries roughly 420,000 clones, roughly 90% of them seen once, and the ten largest clones take around 3.6%.

The rearrangement uses TRBV12-3 or TRBV12-4 and TRBJ2-7; the match to TRBD1 covers 7 bases. The receptor comes from a person between 18 and 60 years old who received the Ad26.COV2.S COVID-19 vaccine or a placebo. This material consisted of peripheral blood, taken in a trial of Ad26.COV2.S vaccine versus placebo. The CDR3 coding sequence is TGTGCCAGCAGTCCCGACAGGGACGAGCAGTACTTC. The encoded protein is CASSPDRDEQYF.